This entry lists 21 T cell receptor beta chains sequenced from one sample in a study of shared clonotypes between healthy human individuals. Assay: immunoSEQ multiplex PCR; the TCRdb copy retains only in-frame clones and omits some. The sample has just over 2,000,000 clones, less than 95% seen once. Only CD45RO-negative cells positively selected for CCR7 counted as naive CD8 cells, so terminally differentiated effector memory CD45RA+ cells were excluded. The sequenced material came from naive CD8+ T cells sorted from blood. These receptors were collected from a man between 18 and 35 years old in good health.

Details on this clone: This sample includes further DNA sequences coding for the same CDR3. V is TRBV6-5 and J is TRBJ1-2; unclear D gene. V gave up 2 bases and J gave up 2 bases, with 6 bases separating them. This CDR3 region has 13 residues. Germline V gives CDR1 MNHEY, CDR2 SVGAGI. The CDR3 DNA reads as TGTGCCAGCAGTTACGAAGCGAACTATGGCTACACCTTC. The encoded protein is CASSYEANYGYTF.

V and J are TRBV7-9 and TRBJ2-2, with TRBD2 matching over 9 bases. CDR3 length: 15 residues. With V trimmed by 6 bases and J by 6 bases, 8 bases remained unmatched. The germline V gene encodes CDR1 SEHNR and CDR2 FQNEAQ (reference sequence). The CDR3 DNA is TGTGCCAGCAGTCCGAGGACTAGCGATCCCGGGGAGCTGTTTTTT. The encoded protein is CASSPRTSDPGELFF.

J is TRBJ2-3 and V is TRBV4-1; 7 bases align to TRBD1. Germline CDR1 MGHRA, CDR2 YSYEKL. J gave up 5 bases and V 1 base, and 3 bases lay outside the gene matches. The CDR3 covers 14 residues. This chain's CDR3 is CASSQAGQLDTQYF. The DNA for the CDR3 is TGCGCCAGCAGCCAAGCGGGACAGCTAGATACGCAGTATTTT.

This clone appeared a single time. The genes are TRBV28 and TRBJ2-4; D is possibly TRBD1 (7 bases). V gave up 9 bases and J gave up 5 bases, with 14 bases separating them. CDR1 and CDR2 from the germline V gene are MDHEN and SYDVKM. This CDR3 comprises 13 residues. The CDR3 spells CARVQGTENIQYF. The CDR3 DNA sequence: TGTGCCAGAGTACAGGGGACTGAAAACATTCAGTACTTC.

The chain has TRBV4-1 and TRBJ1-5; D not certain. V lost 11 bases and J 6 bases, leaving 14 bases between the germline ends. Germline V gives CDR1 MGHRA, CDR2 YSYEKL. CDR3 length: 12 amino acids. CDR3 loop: CASGRGTQPQHF. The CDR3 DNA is TGCGCCTCAGGACGGGGTACTCAGCCCCAGCATTTT.

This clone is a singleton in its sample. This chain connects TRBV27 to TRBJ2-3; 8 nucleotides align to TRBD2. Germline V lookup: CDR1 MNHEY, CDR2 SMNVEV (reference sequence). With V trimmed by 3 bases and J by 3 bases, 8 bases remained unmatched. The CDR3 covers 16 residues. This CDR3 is CASSFLSPGGTDTQYF. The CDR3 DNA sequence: TGTGCCAGCAGTTTCTTATCTCCGGGAGGGACAGATACGCAGTATTTT.

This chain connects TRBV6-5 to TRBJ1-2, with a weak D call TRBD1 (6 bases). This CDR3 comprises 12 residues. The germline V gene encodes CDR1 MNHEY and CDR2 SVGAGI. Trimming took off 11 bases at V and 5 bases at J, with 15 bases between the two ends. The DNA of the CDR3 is TGTGCCGCCCGTCACAGGGTGTATGGCTACACCTTC. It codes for CAARHRVYGYTF.

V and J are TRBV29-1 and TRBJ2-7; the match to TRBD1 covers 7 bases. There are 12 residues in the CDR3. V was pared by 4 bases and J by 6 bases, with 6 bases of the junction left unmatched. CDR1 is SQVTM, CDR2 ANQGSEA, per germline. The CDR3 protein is CSVGGEGAEQYF. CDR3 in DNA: TGCAGCGTTGGGGGCGAGGGGGCCGAGCAGTACTTC.

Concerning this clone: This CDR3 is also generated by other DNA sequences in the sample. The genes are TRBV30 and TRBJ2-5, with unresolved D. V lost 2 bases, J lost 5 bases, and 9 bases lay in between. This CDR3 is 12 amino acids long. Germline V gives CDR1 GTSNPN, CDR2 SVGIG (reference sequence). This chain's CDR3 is CAWSRLGETQYF. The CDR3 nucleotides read TGTGCCTGGAGTAGACTTGGTGAGACCCAGTACTTC.

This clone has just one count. DNA of the CDR3: TGTGCCAGCAAAGACCGGGACAGGAAAGACATTCAGTACTTC. The encoded protein is CASKDRDRKDIQYF. The rearrangement uses TRBV6-6 and TRBJ2-4; TRBD1 matches at 8 bases. Germline values: CDR1 MNHNY, CDR2 SVGAGI (reference sequence). With 7 bases clipped from V and 8 bases from J, the junction kept 10 bases outside the gene matches. CDR3 length equals 14 residues.

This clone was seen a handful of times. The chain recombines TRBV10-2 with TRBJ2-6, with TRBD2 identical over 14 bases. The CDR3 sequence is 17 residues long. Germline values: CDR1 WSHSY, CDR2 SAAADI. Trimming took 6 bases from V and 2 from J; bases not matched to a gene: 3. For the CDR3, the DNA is TGCGCCAGCAGCCCGGGACTAGCGGGGGCTGGGGCCAACGTCCTGACTTTC. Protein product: CASSPGLAGAGANVLTF.

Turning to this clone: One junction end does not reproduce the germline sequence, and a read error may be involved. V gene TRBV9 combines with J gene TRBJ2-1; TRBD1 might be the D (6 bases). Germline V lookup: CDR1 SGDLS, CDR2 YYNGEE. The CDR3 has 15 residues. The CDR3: CASGVDRLGANEQFF. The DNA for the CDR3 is TGTGCCAGCGGCGTCGACAGGCTTGGGGCCAATGAGCAGTTCTTC. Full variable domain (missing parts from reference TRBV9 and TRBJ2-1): DSGVTQTPKHLITATGQRVTLRCSPRSGDLSVYWYQQSLDQGLQFLIQYYNGEERAKGNILERFSAQQFPDLHSELNLSSLELGDSALYFCASGVDRLGANEQFFGPGTRLTVL.

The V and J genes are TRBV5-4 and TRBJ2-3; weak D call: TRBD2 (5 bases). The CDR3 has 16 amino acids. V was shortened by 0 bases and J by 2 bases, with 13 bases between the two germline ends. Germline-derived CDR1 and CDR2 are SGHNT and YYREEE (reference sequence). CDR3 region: CASSLGEWVLTDTQYF. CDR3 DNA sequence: TGTGCCAGCAGCTTGGGGGAGTGGGTACTCACAGATACGCAGTATTTT.

The CDR3 bases are TGCGCCAGCAGCCAAGTAGATCGTACCTACGAGCAGTACTTC. This codes for CASSQVDRTYEQYF. This chain uses TRBV4-1 with TRBJ2-7; D unclear. This CDR3 comprises 14 residues. V lost 1 base and J 2 bases, leaving 9 bases between the germline ends. Germline V lookup: CDR1 MGHRA, CDR2 YSYEKL.

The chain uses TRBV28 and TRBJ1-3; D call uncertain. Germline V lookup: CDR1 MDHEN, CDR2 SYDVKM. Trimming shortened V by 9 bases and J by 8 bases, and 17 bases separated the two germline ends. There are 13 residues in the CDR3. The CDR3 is CASKTEIRDTIYF. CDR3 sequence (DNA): TGTGCCAGTAAGACTGAGATTAGGGACACCATATATTTT.

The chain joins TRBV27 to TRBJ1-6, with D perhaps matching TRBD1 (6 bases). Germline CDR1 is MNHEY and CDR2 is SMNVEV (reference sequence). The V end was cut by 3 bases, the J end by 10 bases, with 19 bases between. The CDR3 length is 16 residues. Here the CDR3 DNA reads TGTGCCAGCAGTTTGAAGGGGGGGGCGCCCCGGTCACCCCTCCACTTT. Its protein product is CASSLKGGAPRSPLHF.

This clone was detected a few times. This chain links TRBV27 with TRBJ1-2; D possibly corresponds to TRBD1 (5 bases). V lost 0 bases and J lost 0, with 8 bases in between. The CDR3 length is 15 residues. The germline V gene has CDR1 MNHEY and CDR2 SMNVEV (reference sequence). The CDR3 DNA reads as TGTGCCAGCAGTTTATCCGGACATTCTAACTATGGCTACACCTTC. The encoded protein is CASSLSGHSNYGYTF.

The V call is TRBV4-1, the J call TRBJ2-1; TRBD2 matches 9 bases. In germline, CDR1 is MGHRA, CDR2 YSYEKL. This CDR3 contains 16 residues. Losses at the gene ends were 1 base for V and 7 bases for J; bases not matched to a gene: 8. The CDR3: CASSQVGSGGGNEQFF. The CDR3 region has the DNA TGCGCCAGCAGCCAAGTAGGTAGCGGGGGTGGAAATGAGCAGTTCTTC.

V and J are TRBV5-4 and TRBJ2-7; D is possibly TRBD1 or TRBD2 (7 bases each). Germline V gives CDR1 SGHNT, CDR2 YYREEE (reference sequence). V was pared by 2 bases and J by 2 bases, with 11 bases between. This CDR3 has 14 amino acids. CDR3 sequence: CASSFAGGAYEQYF. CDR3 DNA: TGTGCCAGCAGCTTTGCAGGGGGGGCCTACGAGCAGTACTTC.

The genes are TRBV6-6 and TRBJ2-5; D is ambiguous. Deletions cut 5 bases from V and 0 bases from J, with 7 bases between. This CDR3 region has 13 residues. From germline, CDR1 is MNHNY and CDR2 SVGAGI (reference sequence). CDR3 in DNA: TGTGCCAGCAGTAGTTTGTACCAAGAGACCCAGTACTTC. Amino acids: CASSSLYQETQYF.

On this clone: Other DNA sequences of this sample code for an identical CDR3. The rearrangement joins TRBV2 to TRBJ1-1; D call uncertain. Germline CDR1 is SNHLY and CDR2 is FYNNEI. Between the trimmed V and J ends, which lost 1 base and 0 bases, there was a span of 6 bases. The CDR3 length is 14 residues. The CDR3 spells CASSEDSMNTEAFF. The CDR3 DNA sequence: TGTGCCAGCAGTGAAGATTCCATGAACACTGAAGCTTTCTTT. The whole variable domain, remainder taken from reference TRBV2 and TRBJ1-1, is EPEVTQTPSHQVTQMGQEVILRCVPISNHLYFYWYRQILGQKVEFLVSFYNNEISEKSEIFDDQFSVERPDGSNFTLKIRSTKLEDSAMYFCASSEDSMNTEAFFGQGTRLTVV.